This entry describes one T cell receptor beta chain. This record belongs to a study of human T cells and chemical hapten exposure. The V gene's germline CDR1 is MDHEN and CDR2 SYDVKM. Trimming removed 5 bases from V and 7 bases from J; junction bases left unmatched: 3. This CDR3 has 13 residues. Via MiXCR, TCRdb re-called the RACE reads, giving one row per CDR3 protein. The repertoire holds under 95,000 distinct CDR3 sequences, with about 8.7% as singletons. Time point of the sample: healthy volunteer bleed at 2 weeks. Unfractionated whole blood yielded total RNA. This TCR was recovered from a female donor in good health. Some clones in this sample may be carry-over from other donors' samples. The rearrangement uses TRBV28 and TRBJ2-5; 11 bases map to TRBD2. The material sequenced was whole blood. This CDR3 reads CASSVAGGGTQYF. The CDR3 DNA reads as TGTGCCAGCAGTGTAGCGGGAGGGGGGACCCAGTACTTC.